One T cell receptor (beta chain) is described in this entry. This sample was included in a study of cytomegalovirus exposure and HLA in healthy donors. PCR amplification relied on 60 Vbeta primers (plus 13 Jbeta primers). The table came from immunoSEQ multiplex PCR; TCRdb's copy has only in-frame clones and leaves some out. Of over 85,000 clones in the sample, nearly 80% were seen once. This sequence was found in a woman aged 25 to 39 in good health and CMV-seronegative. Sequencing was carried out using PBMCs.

CDR3 in DNA: TGTGCCTGGAGTGTAAACGTTCAGAACAAACTGTTTTTT. This gives the protein CAWSVNVQNKLFF. The chain recombines TRBV30 with TRBJ1-4; D uncertain. CDR3 length equals 13 residues. Germline CDR1 and CDR2: GTSNPN and SVGIG (reference sequence). V was clipped by 0 bases and J by 11 bases, with 13 bases between them.